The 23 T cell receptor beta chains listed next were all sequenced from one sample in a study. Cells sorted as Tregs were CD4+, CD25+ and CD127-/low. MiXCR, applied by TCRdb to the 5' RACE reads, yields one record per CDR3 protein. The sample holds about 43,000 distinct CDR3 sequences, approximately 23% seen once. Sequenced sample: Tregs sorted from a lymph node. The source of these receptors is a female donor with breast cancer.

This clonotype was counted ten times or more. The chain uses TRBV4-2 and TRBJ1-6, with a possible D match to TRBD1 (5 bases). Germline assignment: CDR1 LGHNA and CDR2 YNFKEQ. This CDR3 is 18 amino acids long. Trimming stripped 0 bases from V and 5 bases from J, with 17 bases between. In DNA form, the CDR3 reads TGTGCCAGCAGCCAAGATCCAATGAAGGGCAGGGATAATTCACCCCTCCACTTT. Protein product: CASSQDPMKGRDNSPLHF.

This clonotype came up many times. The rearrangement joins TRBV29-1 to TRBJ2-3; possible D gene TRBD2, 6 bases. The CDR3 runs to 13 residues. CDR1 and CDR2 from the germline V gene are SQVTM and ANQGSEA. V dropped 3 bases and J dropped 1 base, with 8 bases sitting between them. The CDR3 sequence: CSVEGGGTDTQYF. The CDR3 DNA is TGCAGCGTTGAGGGGGGAGGCACAGATACGCAGTATTTT.

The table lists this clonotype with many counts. The chain's CDR3 is CASSSLTSSKETQYF. CDR3 DNA sequence: TGTGCCAGCAGTTCCCTCACTAGCTCGAAAGAGACCCAGTACTTC. J is TRBJ2-5 and V is TRBV6-2 or TRBV6-3; perhaps TRBD2 as D (6 bases). Looked up from germline, CDR1 is MNHEY and CDR2 is SVGEGT. Trimming shortened V by 4 bases and J by 3 bases, and 15 bases separated the two germline ends. The CDR3 spans 15 residues.

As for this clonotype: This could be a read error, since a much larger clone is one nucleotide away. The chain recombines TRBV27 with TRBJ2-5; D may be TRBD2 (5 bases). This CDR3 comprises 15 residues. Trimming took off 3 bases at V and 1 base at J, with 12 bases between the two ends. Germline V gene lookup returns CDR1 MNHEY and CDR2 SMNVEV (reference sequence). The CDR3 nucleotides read TGTGCCAGCAGTTTGTCCGGGAACTCCCAAGAGACCCAGTACTTC. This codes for CASSLSGNSQETQYF.

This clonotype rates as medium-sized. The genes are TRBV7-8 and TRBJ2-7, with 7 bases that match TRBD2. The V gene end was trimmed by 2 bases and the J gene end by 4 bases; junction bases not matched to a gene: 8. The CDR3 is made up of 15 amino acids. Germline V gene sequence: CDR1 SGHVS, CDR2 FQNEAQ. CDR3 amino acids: CASSLQREGSYEQYF. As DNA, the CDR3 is TGTGCCAGCAGCTTACAGAGGGAGGGTAGTTACGAGCAGTACTTC.

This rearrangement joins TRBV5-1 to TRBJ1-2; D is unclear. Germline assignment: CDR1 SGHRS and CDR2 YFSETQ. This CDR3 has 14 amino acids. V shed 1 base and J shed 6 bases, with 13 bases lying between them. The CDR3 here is CASSLTEHPDGYTF. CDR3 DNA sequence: TGCGCCAGCAGCTTGACAGAGCACCCCGATGGCTACACCTTC. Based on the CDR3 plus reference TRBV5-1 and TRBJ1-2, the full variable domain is KAGVTQTPRYLIKTRGQQVTLSCSPISGHRSVSWYQQTPGQGLQFLFEYFSETQRNKGNFPGRFSGRQFSNSRSEMNVSTLELGDSALYLCASSLTEHPDGYTFGSGTRLTVV.

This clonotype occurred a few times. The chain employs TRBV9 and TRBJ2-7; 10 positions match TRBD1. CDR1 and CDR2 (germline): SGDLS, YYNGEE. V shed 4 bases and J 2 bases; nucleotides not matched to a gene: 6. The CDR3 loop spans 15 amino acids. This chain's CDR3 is CASSPGQGGPYEQYF. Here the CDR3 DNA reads TGTGCCAGCAGCCCCGGACAGGGGGGACCCTACGAGCAGTACTTC.

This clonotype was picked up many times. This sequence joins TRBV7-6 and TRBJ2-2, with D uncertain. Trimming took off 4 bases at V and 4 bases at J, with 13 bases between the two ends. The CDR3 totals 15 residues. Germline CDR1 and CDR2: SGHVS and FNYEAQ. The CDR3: CASSSRGGITGELFF. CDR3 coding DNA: TGTGCCAGCAGCTCCCGTGGTGGGATCACCGGGGAGCTGTTTTTT.

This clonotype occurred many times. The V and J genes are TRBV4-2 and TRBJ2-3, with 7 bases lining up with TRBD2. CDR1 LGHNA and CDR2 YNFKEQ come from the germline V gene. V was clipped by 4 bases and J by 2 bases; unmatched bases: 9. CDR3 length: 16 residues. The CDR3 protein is CASSLLERGDTDTQYF. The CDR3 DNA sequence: TGTGCCAGCAGCCTCCTTGAGCGGGGAGACACAGATACGCAGTATTTT.

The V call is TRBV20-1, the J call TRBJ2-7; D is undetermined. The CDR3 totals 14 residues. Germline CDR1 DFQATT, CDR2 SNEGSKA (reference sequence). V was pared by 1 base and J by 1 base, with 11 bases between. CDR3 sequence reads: CSARGMQKSYEQYF. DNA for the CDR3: TGCAGTGCTAGAGGTATGCAGAAGTCCTACGAGCAGTACTTC.

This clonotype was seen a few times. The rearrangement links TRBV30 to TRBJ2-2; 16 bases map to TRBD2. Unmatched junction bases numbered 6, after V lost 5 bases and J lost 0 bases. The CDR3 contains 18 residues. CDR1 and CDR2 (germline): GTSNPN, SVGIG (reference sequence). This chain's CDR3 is CAWQGLAGGATNTGELFF. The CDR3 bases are TGTGCCTGGCAGGGACTAGCGGGAGGGGCCACGAACACCGGGGAGCTGTTTTTT.

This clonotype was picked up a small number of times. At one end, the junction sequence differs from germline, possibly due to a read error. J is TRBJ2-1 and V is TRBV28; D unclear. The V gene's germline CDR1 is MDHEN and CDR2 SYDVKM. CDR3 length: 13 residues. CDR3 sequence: CASRTRGIKTARF. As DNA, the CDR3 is TGTGCCAGCAGGACTCGAGGTATTAAGACCGCTCGCTTC.

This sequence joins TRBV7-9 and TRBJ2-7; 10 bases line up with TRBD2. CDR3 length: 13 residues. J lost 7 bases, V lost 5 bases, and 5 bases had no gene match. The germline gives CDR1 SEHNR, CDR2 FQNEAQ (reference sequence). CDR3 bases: TGTGCCAGCAGCCCAACTAGCGGGATTGAGCAGTACTTC. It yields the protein CASSPTSGIEQYF. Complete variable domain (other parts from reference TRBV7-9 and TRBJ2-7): DTGVSQNPRHKITKRGQNVTFRCDPISEHNRLYWYRQTLGQGPEFLTYFQNEAQLEKSRLLSDRFSAERPKGSFSTLEIQRTEQGDSAMYLCASSPTSGIEQYFGPGTRLTVT.

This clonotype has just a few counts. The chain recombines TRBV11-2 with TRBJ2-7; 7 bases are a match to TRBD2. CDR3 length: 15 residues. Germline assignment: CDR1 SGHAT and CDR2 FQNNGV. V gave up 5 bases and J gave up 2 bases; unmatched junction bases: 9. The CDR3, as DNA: TGTGCCAGCAGCCCTCAGTGGCGGGGGACCTACGAGCAGTACTTC. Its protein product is CASSPQWRGTYEQYF.

The DNA of the CDR3 is TGTGCCAGCTCACCACCCGGGCTAGCGGGGGACTACGAGCAGTACTTC. Translating gives CASSPPGLAGDYEQYF. The chain combines TRBV18 with TRBJ2-7; 10 bases are shared with TRBD2. The CDR3 loop spans 16 amino acids. From germline, CDR1 is KGHSH and CDR2 LQKENI. J lost 3 bases, V lost 0 bases, and 5 bases had no gene match. Full variable domain (remainder filled in from reference TRBV18 and TRBJ2-7): NAGVMQNPRHLVRRRGQEARLRCSPMKGHSHVYWYRQLPEEGLKFMVYLQKENIIDESGMPKERFSAEFPKEGPSILRIQQVVRGDSAAYFCASSPPGLAGDYEQYFGPGTRLTVT.

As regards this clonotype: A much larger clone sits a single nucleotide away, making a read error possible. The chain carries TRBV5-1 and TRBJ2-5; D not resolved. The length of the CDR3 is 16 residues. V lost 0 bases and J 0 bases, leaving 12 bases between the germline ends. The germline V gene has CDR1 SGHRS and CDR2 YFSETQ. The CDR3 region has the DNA TGCGCCAGCAGCTTGGGCCGACACTTGTACCAAGAGACCCAGTACTTC. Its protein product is CASSLGRHLYQETQYF. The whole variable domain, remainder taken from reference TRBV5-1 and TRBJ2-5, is KAGVTQTPRYLIKTRGQQVTLSCSPISGHRSVSWYQQTPGQGLQFLFEYFSETQRNKGNFPGRFSGRQFSNSRSEMNVSTLELGDSALYLCASSLGRHLYQETQYFGPGTRLLVL.

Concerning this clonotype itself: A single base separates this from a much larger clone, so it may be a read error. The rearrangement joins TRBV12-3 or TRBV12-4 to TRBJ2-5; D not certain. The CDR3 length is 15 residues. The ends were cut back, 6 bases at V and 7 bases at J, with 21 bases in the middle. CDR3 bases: TGTGCCAGCAGCCCAGTCTTGGCGGCGACCGGGACCCAGTACTTC. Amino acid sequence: CASSPVLAATGTQYF.

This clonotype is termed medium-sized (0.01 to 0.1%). The CDR3 nucleotides are TGTGCCAGCAAGGGACAGGGTGATACCGGGGAGCTGTTTTTT. Residues: CASKGQGDTGELFF. The chain has TRBV6-1 and TRBJ2-2; 9 positions agree with TRBD1. The CDR3 has 14 amino acids. The V gene end was trimmed by 7 bases and the J gene end by 5 bases; junction bases not matched to a gene: 5. Looked up from germline, CDR1 is MNHNS and CDR2 is SASEGT.

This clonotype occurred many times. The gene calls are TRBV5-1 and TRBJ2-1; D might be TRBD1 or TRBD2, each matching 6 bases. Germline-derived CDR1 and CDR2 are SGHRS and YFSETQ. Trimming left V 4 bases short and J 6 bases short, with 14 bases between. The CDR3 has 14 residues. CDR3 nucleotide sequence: TGCGCCAGCAGCACCCTACAGGGAGGCAATGAGCAGTTCTTC. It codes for CASSTLQGGNEQFF.

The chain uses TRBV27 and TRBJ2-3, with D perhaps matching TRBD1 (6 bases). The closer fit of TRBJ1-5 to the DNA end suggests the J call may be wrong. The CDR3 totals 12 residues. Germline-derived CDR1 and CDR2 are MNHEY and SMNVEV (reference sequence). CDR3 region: CATRRGPNTQHF. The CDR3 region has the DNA TGTGCCACCCGCCGGGGGCCAAATACGCAGCATTTT.

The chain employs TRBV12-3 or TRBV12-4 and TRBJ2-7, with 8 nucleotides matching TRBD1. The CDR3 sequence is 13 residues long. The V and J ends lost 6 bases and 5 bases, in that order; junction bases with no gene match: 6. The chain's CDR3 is CASRSTGGDEQYF. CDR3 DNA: TGTGCCAGCAGAAGCACAGGGGGAGACGAGCAGTACTTC.

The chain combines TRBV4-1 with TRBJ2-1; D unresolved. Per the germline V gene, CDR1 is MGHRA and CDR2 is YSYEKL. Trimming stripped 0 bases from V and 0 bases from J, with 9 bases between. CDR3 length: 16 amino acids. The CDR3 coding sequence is TGCGCCAGCAGCCAAGACGACGTCAACTCCTACAATGAGCAGTTCTTC. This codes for CASSQDDVNSYNEQFF.

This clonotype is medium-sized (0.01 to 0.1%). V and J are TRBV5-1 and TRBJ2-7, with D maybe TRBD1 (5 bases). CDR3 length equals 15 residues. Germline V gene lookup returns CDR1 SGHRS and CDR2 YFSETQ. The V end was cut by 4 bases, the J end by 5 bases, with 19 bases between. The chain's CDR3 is CASSQLGRAVDEQYF. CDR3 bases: TGCGCCAGCAGCCAACTCGGCAGGGCGGTGGACGAGCAGTACTTC.